This T cell receptor beta chain was identified during a study of early T cells in non-severe SARS-CoV-2 infection. At the level of the study: Alpha and beta chains were unpaired, from unsorted whole-blood bulk RNA.

TCRdb re-called the 5' RACE reads with MiXCR, one entry per CDR3 protein. The sample lists over 50,000 distinct CDR3 sequences; about 15% were seen once. V gave up 0 bases and J gave up 6 bases, with 10 bases separating them. Germline CDR1 reads SGHNT; CDR2 reads YYREEE (reference sequence). CDR3 length equals 15 residues. The clonotype comes from an adult who was a healthcare worker with PCR-confirmed SARS-CoV-2 infection or an uninfected control (not recorded which). The chain couples TRBV5-4 to TRBJ1-6; D gene ambiguous. The material sequenced was whole blood, taken at baseline. This chain's CDR3 is CASSLAAGVNSPLHF. In DNA, the CDR3 is TGTGCCAGCAGCTTGGCGGCCGGGGTTAATTCACCCCTCCACTTT.